These 25 T cell receptor beta chains share one sample of origin, sequenced in a study of shared clonotypes between healthy human individuals. Measured with immunoSEQ multiplex PCR; TCRdb has only the in-frame clones, and not every one. Of 1.5 million to 1.9 million clones detected, around 98% appear once; the ten largest clones hold about 0.4%. The sequencing input was naive CD4+ T cells sorted from blood. Subset defined: CD45RA+ positively selected. These receptors originate from a man aged 25 to 40 in good health.

Points on this clone: The same CDR3 is also encoded by other DNA sequences in this sample. The rearrangement joins TRBV18 to TRBJ1-4; TRBD1 aligns across 10 bases. V was clipped by 6 bases and J by 5 bases; unmatched bases: 3. From germline, CDR1 is KGHSH and CDR2 LQKENI. CDR3 length: 14 residues. The CDR3 DNA is TGTGCCAGCTCGCGGACAGGGGGGAATGAAAAACTGTTTTTT. Its protein product is CASSRTGGNEKLFF.

This chain joins TRBV7-5 and TRBJ2-5. The J call may be wrong; the DNA end is better matched by TRBJ2-7. TRBV7-5 is classified as a pseudogene. CDR3 length: 15 amino acids. CDR3 coding DNA: TGTGCCAGCAGCCGGATTCGGTGGGGTTCCTACGAGCAGTACTTC. Amino acid sequence: CASSRIRWGSYEQYF.

This clone appeared a single time. The sample carries other DNA sequences with the same CDR3. The chain joins TRBV30 to TRBJ2-7; D is undetermined. The germline CDR1 and CDR2 sequences are GTSNPN and SVGIG (reference sequence). V lost 5 bases to trimming and J lost 4 bases, with 6 bases between them. The CDR3 sequence is 10 residues long. The CDR3 spells CAWGNYEQYF. DNA for the CDR3: TGTGCCTGGGGAAATTACGAGCAGTACTTC.

V is TRBV2 and J is TRBJ2-1; 7 nucleotides line up with TRBD1. V was pared by 7 bases and J by 6 bases, with 12 bases of the junction left unmatched. There are 15 residues in the CDR3. Germline CDR1 is SNHLY and CDR2 is FYNNEI. This chain's CDR3 is CASTLRGRLGNEQFF. The CDR3 DNA is TGTGCCAGCACTTTGAGGGGGCGGCTCGGCAATGAGCAGTTCTTC.

The chain employs TRBV11-1 and TRBJ2-5; 9 bases agree with TRBD2. CDR1 is SGHAT, CDR2 FQDESV, per germline (reference sequence). J lost 1 base, V lost 1 base, and 7 bases had no gene match. The CDR3 is 17 amino acids. CDR3 DNA sequence: TGTGCCAGCAGCTTAGGCCAACTAGCGGGTATCCAAGAGACCCAGTACTTC. As protein: CASSLGQLAGIQETQYF. Full variable domain (missing parts from reference TRBV11-1 and TRBJ2-5): EAEVAQSPRYKITEKSQAVAFWCDPISGHATLYWYRQILGQGPELLVQFQDESVVDDSQLPKDRFSAERLKGVDSTLKIQPAELGDSAMYLCASSLGQLAGIQETQYFGPGTRLLVL.

This chain connects TRBV18 to TRBJ1-1; the D gene is possibly TRBD1 (5 bases). This CDR3 spans 14 amino acids. Germline V lookup: CDR1 KGHSH, CDR2 LQKENI. V lost 11 bases, J lost 0 bases, and 16 bases lay in between. DNA for the CDR3: TGTGCCGTAGCGCGGGGGTCATTGAACACTGAAGCTTTCTTT. Encoded protein: CAVARGSLNTEAFF. The full variable domain, rest sourced from reference TRBV18 and TRBJ1-1, is NAGVMQNPRHLVRRRGQEARLRCSPMKGHSHVYWYRQLPEEGLKFMVYLQKENIIDESGMPKERFSAEFPKEGPSILRIQQVVRGDSAAYFCAVARGSLNTEAFFGQGTRLTVV.

The chain combines TRBV5-1 with TRBJ2-5; the match to TRBD2 covers 8 bases. CDR1 and CDR2 from the germline V gene are SGHRS and YFSETQ. J lost 5 bases, V lost 1 base, and 10 bases had no gene match. This CDR3 is 16 amino acids long. Here the CDR3 DNA reads TGCGCCAGCAGCTTGCAAGCGGTATTAGCGGGGGAGACCCAGTACTTC. Its protein product is CASSLQAVLAGETQYF. Complete variable domain (other parts from reference TRBV5-1 and TRBJ2-5): KAGVTQTPRYLIKTRGQQVTLSCSPISGHRSVSWYQQTPGQGLQFLFEYFSETQRNKGNFPGRFSGRQFSNSRSEMNVSTLELGDSALYLCASSLQAVLAGETQYFGPGTRLLVL.

The chain joins TRBV30 to TRBJ2-7; 8 nucleotides line up with TRBD2. The CDR3 loop spans 15 amino acids. V shed 1 base and J 5 bases; nucleotides not matched to a gene: 10. Germline V gene sequence: CDR1 GTSNPN, CDR2 SVGIG (reference sequence). The chain's CDR3 is CAWSELSGRSHEQYF. DNA for the CDR3: TGTGCCTGGAGTGAGCTGAGCGGGAGATCCCACGAGCAGTACTTC.

The V call is TRBV27, the J call TRBJ2-7; unclear D gene. The CDR3 is 15 residues long. Trimming removed 4 bases from V and 0 bases from J, with 13 bases in between. Looked up from germline, CDR1 is MNHEY and CDR2 is SMNVEV (reference sequence). CDR3 DNA sequence: TGTGCCAGCAGTTCTTACCCCAGTAGCTCCTACGAGCAGTACTTC. As protein: CASSSYPSSSYEQYF.

Turning to this clone: The same CDR3 also results from other DNA sequences found in this sample. The chain links TRBV2 to TRBJ2-2, with unresolved D. The length of the CDR3 is 13 residues. CDR1 and CDR2 (germline): SNHLY, FYNNEI. Trimming took off 4 bases at V and 1 base at J, with 4 bases between the two ends. The CDR3 DNA reads as TGTGCCAGCAGTGCTGAGAACACCGGGGAGCTGTTTTTT. It specifies CASSAENTGELFF. The full variable domain, completed using reference TRBV2 and TRBJ2-2, is EPEVTQTPSHQVTQMGQEVILRCVPISNHLYFYWYRQILGQKVEFLVSFYNNEISEKSEIFDDQFSVERPDGSNFTLKIRSTKLEDSAMYFCASSAENTGELFFGEGSRLTVL.

This clone was seen a single time. The chain employs TRBV5-1 and TRBJ1-2, with D possibly being TRBD1 (6 bases). Trimming stripped 0 bases from V and 6 bases from J, with 12 bases between. The CDR3 consists of 14 residues. CDR1 and CDR2 from the germline V gene are SGHRS and YFSETQ. CDR3 in amino acids: CASSLEQGIDGYTF. The CDR3, as DNA: TGCGCCAGCAGCTTGGAACAGGGTATAGATGGCTACACCTTC.

The chain recombines TRBV10-3 with TRBJ2-7; D perhaps matches TRBD1 (6 bases). V was trimmed by 11 bases and J by 3 bases, leaving 11 bases between them. CDR1 is ENHRY, CDR2 SYGVKD, per germline. The length of the CDR3 is 11 residues. The CDR3 reads CAGGHLYEQYF. The CDR3 bases are TGTGCCGGGGGACACCTCTACGAGCAGTACTTC.

The chain carries TRBV4-1 and TRBJ2-7, with TRBD1 matching 9 bases. J lost 5 bases, V lost 3 bases, and 8 bases had no gene match. Germline CDR1 reads MGHRA; CDR2 reads YSYEKL. The CDR3 covers 15 residues. The CDR3 is CASSHKFTGGDEQYF. In DNA form, the CDR3 reads TGCGCCAGCAGCCATAAATTTACAGGGGGCGACGAGCAGTACTTC.

The chain links TRBV28 to TRBJ1-5, with D hard to call. Germline CDR1 and CDR2: MDHEN and SYDVKM. V shed 10 bases and J shed 0 bases, with 13 bases lying between them. The length of the CDR3 is 14 residues. CDR3 in DNA: TGTGCCACCACGACCGTAGATAGCAATCAGCCCCAGCATTTT. Translating it yields CATTTVDSNQPQHF.

The chain is built from TRBV18 and TRBJ2-1, with D perhaps assigned TRBD1 or TRBD2 (5 bases each). Trimming removed 3 bases at V and 14 bases at J, with 17 bases between. The CDR3 runs to 13 residues. Germline CDR1 is KGHSH and CDR2 is LQKENI. The CDR3 sequence: CASSPSRDRGEFF. The CDR3 region has the DNA TGTGCCAGCTCACCCTCCAGGGACCGAGGGGAGTTCTTC.

This clone was seen once. The chain couples TRBV7-8 to TRBJ2-7, with D perhaps matching TRBD1 (6 bases). V gave up 5 bases and J gave up 3 bases, with 14 bases separating them. Germline values: CDR1 SGHVS, CDR2 FQNEAQ. The CDR3 consists of 14 residues. CDR3 sequence (DNA): TGTGCCAGCAGCCCCCAACAGGGAGTCTACGAGCAGTACTTC. Amino acids: CASSPQQGVYEQYF.

The chain uses TRBV9 and TRBJ2-2; the match to TRBD2 covers 8 bases. Germline values: CDR1 SGDLS, CDR2 YYNGEE. This CDR3 region has 17 residues. With V trimmed by 4 bases and J by 1 base, 9 bases remained unmatched. CDR3 sequence reads: CASSPPPGLVNTGELFF. CDR3 coding DNA: TGTGCCAGCAGCCCACCCCCGGGACTAGTGAACACCGGGGAGCTGTTTTTT.

The chain combines TRBV7-6 with TRBJ2-2, with D possibly TRBD1 on 5 matching bases. V was trimmed by 0 bases and J by 6 bases, leaving 14 bases between them. Germline V lookup: CDR1 SGHVS, CDR2 FNYEAQ. This CDR3 spans 16 amino acids. The CDR3 sequence is CASSLASRTRAGELFF. DNA for the CDR3: TGTGCCAGCAGCTTAGCGTCAAGGACCAGGGCCGGGGAGCTGTTTTTT.

The V call is TRBV5-1, the J call TRBJ1-2; possible D gene TRBD1, 5 bases. V was cut by 6 bases and J by 2 bases, with 14 bases left in between. The CDR3 totals 14 residues. Germline V gene data show CDR1 as SGHRS and CDR2 as YFSETQ. The CDR3: CASKHEGLNYGYTF. The CDR3 DNA follows: TGCGCCAGCAAACACGAGGGACTAAACTATGGCTACACCTTC.

The count of this clone is one. The chain combines TRBV6-5 with TRBJ2-1; tentative D call: TRBD2 (6 bases). The V gene's germline CDR1 is MNHEY and CDR2 SVGAGI. This CDR3 is 15 amino acids long. V lost 6 bases and J lost 10, with 22 bases in between. The CDR3 region has the DNA TGTGCCAGCAGGAGAACGGGACTCGGTGAGGGCGAGCAGTTCTTC. Protein: CASRRTGLGEGEQFF.

The chain couples TRBV7-8 to TRBJ2-5, with 15 bases matching TRBD2. Germline V gives CDR1 SGHVS, CDR2 FQNEAQ. CDR3 length: 15 amino acids. The ends lost 6 bases at V and 5 bases at J; junction bases unmatched: 4. Here the CDR3 reads CASRGLAGGGETQYF. CDR3 nucleotide sequence: TGTGCCAGCAGGGGACTAGCGGGAGGAGGTGAGACCCAGTACTTC. The full variable domain, completed using reference TRBV7-8 and TRBJ2-5, is GAGVSQSPRYKVAKRGQDVALRCDPISGHVSLFWYQQALGQGPEFLTYFQNEAQLDKSGLPSDRFFAERPEGSVSTLKIQRTQQEDSAVYLCASRGLAGGGETQYFGPGTRLLVL.

V gene TRBV2 combines with J gene TRBJ2-5, with 12 bases matching TRBD2. CDR1 is SNHLY, CDR2 FYNNEI, per germline. The CDR3 has 14 amino acids. J gave up 5 bases and V 11 bases, and 9 bases lay outside the gene matches. The DNA of the CDR3 is TGTGCCGGAAGACTAGCGGGAGATCGGGAGACCCAGTACTTC. Encoded protein: CAGRLAGDRETQYF.

The V call is TRBV10-3, the J call TRBJ1-2, with 7 bases matching TRBD1. Trimming cost V 6 bases and J 4 bases; bases outside gene matches: 29. The V gene's germline CDR1 is ENHRY and CDR2 SYGVKD. This CDR3 comprises 21 residues. The CDR3, as DNA: TGTGCCATCAGCGACACTATTGGTAACTCCGGGACAGATTCCTTCCTCTATGGCTACACCTTC. It specifies CAISDTIGNSGTDSFLYGYTF.

This rearrangement joins TRBV12-5 to TRBJ2-2; no definite D call. Germline V gene data show CDR1 as LGHNT and CDR2 as FRNRAP. The CDR3 consists of 13 residues. Trimming took off 2 bases at V and 6 bases at J, with 7 bases between the two ends. CDR3 sequence (DNA): TGTGCTAGTGGTTTGTCTTCCCCCGGGGAGCTGTTTTTT. It yields the protein CASGLSSPGELFF.

This clone came up once. The chain uses TRBV18 and TRBJ2-3; D is ambiguous. The CDR3 extends over 14 amino acids. The V end was cut by 1 base, the J end by 1 base, with 6 bases between. Germline V gene sequence: CDR1 KGHSH, CDR2 LQKENI. DNA for the CDR3: TGTGCCAGCTCACCACTCCAACGCACAGATACGCAGTATTTT. Its translation: CASSPLQRTDTQYF. Combining the CDR3 with reference TRBV18 and TRBJ2-3 gives the whole variable domain NAGVMQNPRHLVRRRGQEARLRCSPMKGHSHVYWYRQLPEEGLKFMVYLQKENIIDESGMPKERFSAEFPKEGPSILRIQQVVRGDSAAYFCASSPLQRTDTQYFGPGTRLTVL.